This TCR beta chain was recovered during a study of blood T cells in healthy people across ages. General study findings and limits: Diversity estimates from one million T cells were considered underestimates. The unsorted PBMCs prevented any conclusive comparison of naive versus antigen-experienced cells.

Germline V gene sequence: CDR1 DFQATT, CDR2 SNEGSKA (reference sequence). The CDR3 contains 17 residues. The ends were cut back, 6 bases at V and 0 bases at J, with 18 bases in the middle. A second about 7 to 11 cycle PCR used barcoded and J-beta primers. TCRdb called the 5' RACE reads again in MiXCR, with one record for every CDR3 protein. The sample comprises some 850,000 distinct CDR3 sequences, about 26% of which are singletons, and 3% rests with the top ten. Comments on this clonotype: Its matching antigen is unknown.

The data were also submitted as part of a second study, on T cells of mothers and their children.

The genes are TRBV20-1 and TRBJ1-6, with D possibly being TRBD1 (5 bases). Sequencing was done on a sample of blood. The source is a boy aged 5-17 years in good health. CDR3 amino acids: CSAQRYRRSSYNSPLHF. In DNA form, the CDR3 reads TGCAGTGCCCAGAGGTACAGGCGAAGCTCCTATAATTCACCCCTCCACTTT.